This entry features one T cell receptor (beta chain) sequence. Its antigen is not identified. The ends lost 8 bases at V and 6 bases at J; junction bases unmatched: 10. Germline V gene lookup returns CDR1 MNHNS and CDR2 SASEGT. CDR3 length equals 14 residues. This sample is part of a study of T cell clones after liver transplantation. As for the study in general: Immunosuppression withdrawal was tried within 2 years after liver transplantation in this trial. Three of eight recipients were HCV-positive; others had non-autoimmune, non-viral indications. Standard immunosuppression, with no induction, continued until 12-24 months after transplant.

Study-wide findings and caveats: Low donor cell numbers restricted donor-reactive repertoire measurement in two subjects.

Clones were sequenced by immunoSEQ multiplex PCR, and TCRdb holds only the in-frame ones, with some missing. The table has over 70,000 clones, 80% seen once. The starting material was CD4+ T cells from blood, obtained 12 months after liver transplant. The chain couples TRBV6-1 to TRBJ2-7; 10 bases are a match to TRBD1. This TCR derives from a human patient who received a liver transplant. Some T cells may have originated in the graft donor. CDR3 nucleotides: TGTGCCAGCCGAAGACAGGGGGCCCTTCGCGAGCAGTACTTC. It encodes CASRRQGALREQYF.